The clone carrying this T cell receptor beta chain has just a few counts. The V end lost 1 base, the J end lost 4 bases, and 11 bases lay between the germline ends. CDR1 and CDR2 from the germline V gene are SGHRS and YFSETQ. The CDR3 is 14 amino acids. These data originate in a study of blood T cell repertoires in COVID-19. Study-wide context: Italy, Spain and the United States were the sources of the convalescent and acute COVID-19 samples. T cells, B-cell-depleted T cells, or PBMCs supplied cDNA or gDNA.

Source study methods: Amplification from reference gene primers served as the basis for estimated nucleated cell counts. Profiling relied on immunoSEQ multiplex PCR, and the TCRdb table lists in-frame clones only, not all of them. D and trimming were read from the DNA, whereas the V and J calls and clone size are those reported in that table. The sample includes around 200,000 clones, 70% to 85% of them seen just once. This sequence was found in a human donor in a cohort sampled during active COVID-19. The J gene is TRBJ1-1, the V gene TRBV5-1, with D possibly matching TRBD1 (5 bases). The specimen was peripheral blood. Here the CDR3 DNA reads TGCGCCAGCAGCTTGAAGGGGTCGGGCACTGAAGCTTTCTTT. Translation gives CASSLKGSGTEAFF.